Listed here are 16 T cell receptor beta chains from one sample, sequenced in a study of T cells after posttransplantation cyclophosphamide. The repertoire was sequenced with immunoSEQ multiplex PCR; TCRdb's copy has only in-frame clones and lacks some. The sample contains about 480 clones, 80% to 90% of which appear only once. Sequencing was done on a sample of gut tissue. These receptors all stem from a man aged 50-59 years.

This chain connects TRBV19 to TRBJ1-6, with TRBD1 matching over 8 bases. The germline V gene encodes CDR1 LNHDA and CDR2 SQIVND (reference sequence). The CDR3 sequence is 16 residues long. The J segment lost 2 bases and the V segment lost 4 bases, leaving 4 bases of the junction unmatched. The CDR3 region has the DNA TGTGCCAGTAGTAAGACGGACAGGGCCTATAATTCACCCCTCCACTTT. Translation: CASSKTDRAYNSPLHF.

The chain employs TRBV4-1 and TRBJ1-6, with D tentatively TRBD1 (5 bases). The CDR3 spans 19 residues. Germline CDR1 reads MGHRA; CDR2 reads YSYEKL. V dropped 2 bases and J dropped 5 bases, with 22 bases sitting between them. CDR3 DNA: TGCGCCAGCAGCCAAATCCATCACCCCGGACAAGGCGATAATTCACCCCTCCACTTT. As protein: CASSQIHHPGQGDNSPLHF.

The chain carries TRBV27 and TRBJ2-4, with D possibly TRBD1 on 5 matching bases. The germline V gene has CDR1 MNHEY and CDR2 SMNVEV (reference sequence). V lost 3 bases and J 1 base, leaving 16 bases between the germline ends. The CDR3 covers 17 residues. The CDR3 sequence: CASSFLRESSAKNIQYF. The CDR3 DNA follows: TGTGCCAGCAGTTTCCTCAGGGAATCCTCGGCCAAAAACATTCAGTACTTC.

The CDR3 here is CASSHQPTGLDEQYF. The CDR3 DNA is TGTGCCAGCAGCCACCAACCGACAGGGCTGGACGAGCAGTACTTC. This chain uses TRBV7-3 with TRBJ2-7, with TRBD1 identical over 7 bases. The CDR3 totals 15 residues. Germline-derived CDR1 and CDR2 are SGHTA and FQGTGA. The ends lost 5 bases at V and 5 bases at J; junction bases unmatched: 12.

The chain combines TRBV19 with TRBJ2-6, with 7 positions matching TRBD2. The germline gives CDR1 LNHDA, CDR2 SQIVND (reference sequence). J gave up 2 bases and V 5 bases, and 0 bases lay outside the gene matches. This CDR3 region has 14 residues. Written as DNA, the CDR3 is TGTGCCAGTAGTGCGGGGGCTGGGGCCAACGTCCTGACTTTC. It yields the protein CASSAGAGANVLTF.

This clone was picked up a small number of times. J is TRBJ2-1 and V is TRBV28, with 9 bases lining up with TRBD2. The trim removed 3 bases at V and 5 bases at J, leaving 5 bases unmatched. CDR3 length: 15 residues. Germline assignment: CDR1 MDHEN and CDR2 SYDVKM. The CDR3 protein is CASSFSAGGHNEQFF. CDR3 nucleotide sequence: TGTGCCAGCAGTTTCTCAGCGGGGGGCCACAATGAGCAGTTCTTC.

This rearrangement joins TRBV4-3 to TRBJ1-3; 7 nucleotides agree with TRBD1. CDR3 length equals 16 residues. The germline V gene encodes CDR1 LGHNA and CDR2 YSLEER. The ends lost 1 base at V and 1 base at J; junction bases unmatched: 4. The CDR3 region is CASSQGVTGSGNTIYF. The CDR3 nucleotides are TGCGCCAGCAGCCAAGGAGTGACAGGGTCTGGAAACACCATATATTTT.

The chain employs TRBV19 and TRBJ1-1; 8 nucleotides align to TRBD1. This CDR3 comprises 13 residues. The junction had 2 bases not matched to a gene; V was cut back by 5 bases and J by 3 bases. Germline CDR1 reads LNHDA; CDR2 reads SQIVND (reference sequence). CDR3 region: CASSLDRDTEAFF. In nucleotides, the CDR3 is TGTGCCAGTAGTTTGGACAGGGACACTGAAGCTTTCTTT.

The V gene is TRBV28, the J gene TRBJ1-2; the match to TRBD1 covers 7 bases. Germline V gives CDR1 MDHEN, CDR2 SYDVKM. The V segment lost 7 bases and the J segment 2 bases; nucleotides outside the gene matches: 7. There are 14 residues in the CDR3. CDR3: CASKLPGQNYGYTF. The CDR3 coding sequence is TGTGCCAGCAAACTCCCGGGACAGAACTATGGCTACACCTTC.

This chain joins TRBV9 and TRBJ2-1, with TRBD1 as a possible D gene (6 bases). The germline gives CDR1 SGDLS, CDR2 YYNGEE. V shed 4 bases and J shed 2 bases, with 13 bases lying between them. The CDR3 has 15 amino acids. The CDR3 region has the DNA TGTGCCAGCAGCCCTCGGGACAAGACCTACAATGAGCAGTTCTTC. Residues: CASSPRDKTYNEQFF.

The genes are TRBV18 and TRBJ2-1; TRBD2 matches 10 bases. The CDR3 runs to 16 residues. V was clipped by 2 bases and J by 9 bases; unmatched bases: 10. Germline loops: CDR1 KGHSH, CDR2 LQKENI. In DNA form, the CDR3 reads TGTGCCAGCTCACCAAGGGCCTTAGCGGGAGGTGTTGAGCAGTTCTTC. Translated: CASSPRALAGGVEQFF.

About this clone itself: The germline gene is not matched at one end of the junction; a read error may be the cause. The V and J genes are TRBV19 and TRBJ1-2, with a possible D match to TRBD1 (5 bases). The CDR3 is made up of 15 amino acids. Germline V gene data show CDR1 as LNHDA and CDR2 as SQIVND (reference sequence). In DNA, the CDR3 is TGTGCCAGTAGTAAGGGGAACACCGTCGCCTATGGCTACACTTTC. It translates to CASSKGNTVAYGYTF. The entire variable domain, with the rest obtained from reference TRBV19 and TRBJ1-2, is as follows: DGGITQSPKYLFRKEGQNVTLSCEQNLNHDAMYWYRQDPGQGLRLIYYSQIVNDFQKGDIAEGYSVSREKKESFPLTVTSAQKNPTAFYLCASSKGNTVAYGYTFGSGTRLTVV.

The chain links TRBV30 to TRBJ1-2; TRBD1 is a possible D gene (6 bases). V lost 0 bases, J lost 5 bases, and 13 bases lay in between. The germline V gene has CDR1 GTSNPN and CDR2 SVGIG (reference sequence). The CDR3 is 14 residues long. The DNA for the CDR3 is TGTGCCTGGAGTGTACGGGGGGGGCGATATGGCTACACCTTC. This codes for CAWSVRGGRYGYTF.

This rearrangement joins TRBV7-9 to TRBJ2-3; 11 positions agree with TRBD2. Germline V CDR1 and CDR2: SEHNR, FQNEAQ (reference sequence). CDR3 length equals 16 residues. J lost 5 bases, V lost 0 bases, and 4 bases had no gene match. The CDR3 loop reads CASSLALAGGGDTQYF. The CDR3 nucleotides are TGTGCCAGCAGCTTAGCCCTAGCGGGGGGTGGAGATACGCAGTATTTT.

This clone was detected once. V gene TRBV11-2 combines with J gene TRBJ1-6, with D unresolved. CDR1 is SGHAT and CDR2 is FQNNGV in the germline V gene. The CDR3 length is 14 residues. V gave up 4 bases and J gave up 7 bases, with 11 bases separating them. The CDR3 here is CASSYIGGNSPLHF. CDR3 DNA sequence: TGTGCCAGCAGCTATATTGGAGGGAATTCACCCCTCCACTTT.

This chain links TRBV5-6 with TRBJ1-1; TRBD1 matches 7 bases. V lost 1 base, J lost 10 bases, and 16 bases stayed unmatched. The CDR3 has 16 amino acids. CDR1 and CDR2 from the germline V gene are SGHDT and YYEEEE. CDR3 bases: TGTGCCAGCAGCTTGAACCCGACAGGGAGAATTCCGGTAGCTTTCTTT. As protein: CASSLNPTGRIPVAFF.